Below, one T cell receptor beta chain is given with its context. What it recognizes is unknown. The data stem from a study of cytomegalovirus exposure and HLA in healthy donors. TCRdb keeps only in-frame clones here, not all; method: immunoSEQ multiplex PCR. Of tens of thousands of clones detected, about four fifths appear once; the ten largest clones hold 9% to 14%. Whole-study results and caveats: Among TCR beta chains, those listed as cytomegalovirus-associated numbered some 160.

The CDR3 is 16 residues long. The TCR was taken from a woman under 30 in good health and CMV-seropositive. Sequencing was performed on PBMCs. V and J are TRBV12-2 and TRBJ2-7; no DNA check was done on the table's D call, TRBD2. TRBV12-2 is assigned pseudogene status. CDR3 region: CASRFTSGGPSYEQYF. DNA for the CDR3: TGTGCAAGTCGCTTTACTAGCGGGGGCCCCTCCTACGAGCAGTACTTC.